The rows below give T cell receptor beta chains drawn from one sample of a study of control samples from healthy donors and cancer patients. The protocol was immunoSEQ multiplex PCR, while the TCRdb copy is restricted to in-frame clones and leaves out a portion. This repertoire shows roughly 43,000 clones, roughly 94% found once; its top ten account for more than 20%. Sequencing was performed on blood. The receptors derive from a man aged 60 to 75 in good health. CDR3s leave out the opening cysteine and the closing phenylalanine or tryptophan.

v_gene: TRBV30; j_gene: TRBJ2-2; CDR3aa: AWRRAGASNTGELF
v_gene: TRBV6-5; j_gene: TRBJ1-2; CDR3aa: ASSYSETGAYGYT
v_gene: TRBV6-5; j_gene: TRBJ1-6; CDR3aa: ASRIQARSPLH
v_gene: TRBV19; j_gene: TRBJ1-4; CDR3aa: ASLQTTTNEKLF
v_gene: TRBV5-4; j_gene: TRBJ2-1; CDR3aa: ASSLEQGRNNEQF
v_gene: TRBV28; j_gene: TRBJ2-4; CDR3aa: ASRPDGVLAKNIQY
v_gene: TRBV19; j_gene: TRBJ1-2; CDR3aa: ASSIDLWGDYGYT
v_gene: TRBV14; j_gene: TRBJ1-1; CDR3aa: ASSPYHLTAPNTEAF
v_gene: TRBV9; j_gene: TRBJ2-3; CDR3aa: ASSVGLAGTFVTQY
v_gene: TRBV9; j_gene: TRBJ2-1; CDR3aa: ASSVYNEQF
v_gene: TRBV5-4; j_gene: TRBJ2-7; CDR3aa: ASSLEGTGVYEQY
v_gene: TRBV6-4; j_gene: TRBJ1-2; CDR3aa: ASSVRVQGGYT
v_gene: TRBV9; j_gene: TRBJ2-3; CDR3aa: ASSGTGTSGRDTQY
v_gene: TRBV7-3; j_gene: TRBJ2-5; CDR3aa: ASSLKETQY
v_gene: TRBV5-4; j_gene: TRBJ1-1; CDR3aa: ASCSPGDTEAF
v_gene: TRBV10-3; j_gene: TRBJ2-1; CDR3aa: AISGLASSEQF
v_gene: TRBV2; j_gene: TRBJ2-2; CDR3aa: ASGEGPNTGELF
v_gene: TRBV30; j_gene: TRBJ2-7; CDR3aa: AWQGTGILYEQY
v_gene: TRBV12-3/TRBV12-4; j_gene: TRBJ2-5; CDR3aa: ASRDSPKETQY
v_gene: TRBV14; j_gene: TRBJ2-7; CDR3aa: ASSQEPSGSYEQY
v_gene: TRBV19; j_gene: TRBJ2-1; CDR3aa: ASSIFRGQVNEQF
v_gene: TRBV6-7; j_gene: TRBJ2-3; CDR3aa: ASSYRPVAGPSTDTQY
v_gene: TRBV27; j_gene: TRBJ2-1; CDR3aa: ASSPGLAGGPLGYNEQF
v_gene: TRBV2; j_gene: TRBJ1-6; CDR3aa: ASTGIRNSPLH
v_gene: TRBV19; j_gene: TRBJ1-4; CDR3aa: ASSNDRGMANEKLF
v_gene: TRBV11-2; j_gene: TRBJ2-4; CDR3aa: ASSLGSPTNIQY
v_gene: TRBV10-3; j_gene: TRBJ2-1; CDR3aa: AISESEGSSYNEQF
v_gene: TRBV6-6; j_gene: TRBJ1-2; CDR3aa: ASSYETGFDGYT
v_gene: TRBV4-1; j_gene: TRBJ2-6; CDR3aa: ASSRGVALSGANVLT
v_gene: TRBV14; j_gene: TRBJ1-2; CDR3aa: ASSQDFSGPGYYGYT
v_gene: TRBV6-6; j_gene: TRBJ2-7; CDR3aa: ASSRTSWTYEQY
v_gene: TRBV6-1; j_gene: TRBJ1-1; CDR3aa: ASSEVTGGAPAF
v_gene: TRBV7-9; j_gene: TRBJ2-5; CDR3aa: ATGGQETQY
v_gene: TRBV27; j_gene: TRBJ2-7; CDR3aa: ASSPDRGSPAYEQY
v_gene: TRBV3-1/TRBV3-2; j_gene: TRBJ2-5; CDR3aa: ASSLRGEQETQY
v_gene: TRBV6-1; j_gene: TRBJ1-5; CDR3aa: ASSEATTAVRYQPQH
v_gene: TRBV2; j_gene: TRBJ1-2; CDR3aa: AGSIGGTVANYGYT
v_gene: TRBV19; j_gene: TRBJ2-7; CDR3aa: ASSRDPAYEQY
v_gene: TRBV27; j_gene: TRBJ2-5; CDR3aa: ASMRRGEETQY
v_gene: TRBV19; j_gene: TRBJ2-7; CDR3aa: ASSISRTSGSYEQY
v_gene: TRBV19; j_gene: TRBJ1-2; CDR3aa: ASTPVQGGGGGYT
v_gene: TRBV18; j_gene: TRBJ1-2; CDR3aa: ASSPLTEGYT
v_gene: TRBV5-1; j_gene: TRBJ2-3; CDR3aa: ASSISDTDTQY
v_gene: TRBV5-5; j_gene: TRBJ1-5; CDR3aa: ASSFGTGQAGNQPQH
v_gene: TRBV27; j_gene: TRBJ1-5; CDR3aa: ASSHLPSGASNQPQH
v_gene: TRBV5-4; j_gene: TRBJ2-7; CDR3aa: ASSPRLGYEQY
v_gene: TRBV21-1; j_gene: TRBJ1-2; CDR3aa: ASSESPWVWGYT
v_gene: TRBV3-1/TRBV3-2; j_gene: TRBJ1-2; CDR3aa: ASSQVRYRGIAGYT
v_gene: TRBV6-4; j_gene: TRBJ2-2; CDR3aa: ASSARDTGELF
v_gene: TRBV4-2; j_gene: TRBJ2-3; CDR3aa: ASSQDWGASGGKDTQY
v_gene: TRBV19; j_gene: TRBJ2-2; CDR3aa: ASSRRQGTNTGELF
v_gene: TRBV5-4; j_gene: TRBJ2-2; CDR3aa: ASSLERQAPGELF